Detailed here is one T cell receptor (beta chain). The CDR3 totals 16 residues. V shed 3 bases, J shed 4 bases, and the junction held 12 bases outside the gene matches. It was with unique molecular identifiers that the TCRbeta library was prepared. TCRdb re-called the PCR reads with MiXCR, one entry per CDR3 protein. Here the sample spans about 500,000 distinct CDR3 sequences, about 33% being singletons. This specimen comes from a study of T-cell reconstitution after alpha-beta-depleted transplantation in children. The gene calls are TRBV12-3 or TRBV12-4 and TRBJ2-7; TRBD2 matches 7 bases. The starting material was PBMCs from the stem cell graft donor, obtained from the stem cell graft. The clonotype originates from a human donor who donated a stem cell graft to a child with aplastic anemia. DNA for the CDR3: TGTGCCAGCAGTTTCAGGTCCGGGGGGTCCGGATACGAGCAGTACTTC. It codes for CASSFRSGGSGYEQYF.